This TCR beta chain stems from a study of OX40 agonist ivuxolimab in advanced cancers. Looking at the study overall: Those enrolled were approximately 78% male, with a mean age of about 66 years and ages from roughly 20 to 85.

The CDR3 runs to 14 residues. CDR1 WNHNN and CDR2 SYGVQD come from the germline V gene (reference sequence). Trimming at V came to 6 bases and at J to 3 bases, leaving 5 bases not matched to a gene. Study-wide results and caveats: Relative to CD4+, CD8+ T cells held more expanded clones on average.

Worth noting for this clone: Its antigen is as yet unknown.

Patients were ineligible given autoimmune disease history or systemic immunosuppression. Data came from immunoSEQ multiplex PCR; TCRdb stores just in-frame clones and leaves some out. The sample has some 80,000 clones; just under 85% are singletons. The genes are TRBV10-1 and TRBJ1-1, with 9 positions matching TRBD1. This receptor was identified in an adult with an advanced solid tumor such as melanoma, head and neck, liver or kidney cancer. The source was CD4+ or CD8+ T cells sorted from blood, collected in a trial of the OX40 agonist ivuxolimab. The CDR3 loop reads CASSMGQGDTEAFF. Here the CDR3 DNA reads TGCGCCAGCAGCATGGGACAGGGAGACACTGAAGCTTTCTTT.